A single sample is the source of the 21 T cell receptor beta chains below, sequenced in a study of OX40 agonist ivuxolimab in advanced cancers. Measured with immunoSEQ multiplex PCR; TCRdb has only the in-frame clones, and not every one. The sample records about 48,000 clones, 79% being singletons. Source: CD4+ or CD8+ T cells sorted from blood, taken in a trial of the OX40 agonist ivuxolimab. All receptors derive from an adult with an advanced solid tumor such as melanoma, head and neck, liver or kidney cancer.

The gene calls are TRBV2 and TRBJ1-6; 7 bases map to TRBD1. This CDR3 has 13 residues. V shed 7 bases and J 10 bases; nucleotides not matched to a gene: 7. The germline V gene encodes CDR1 SNHLY and CDR2 FYNNEI. CDR3: CASMTGQGSPLHF. The CDR3, as DNA: TGTGCCAGCATGACAGGGCAAGGATCACCCCTCCACTTT.

The genes are TRBV11-2 and TRBJ2-1; the D gene could be TRBD1 or TRBD2 (5 bases each). Deletions cut 0 bases from V and 7 bases from J, with 13 bases between. The length of the CDR3 is 15 residues. Germline V lookup: CDR1 SGHAT, CDR2 FQNNGV. CDR3 in amino acids: CASSLDKGRTNEQFF. CDR3 nucleotides: TGTGCCAGCAGCTTAGATAAGGGACGGACGAATGAGCAGTTCTTC.

The chain uses TRBV15 and TRBJ1-6, with no clear D. The CDR3 is made up of 14 amino acids. The germline gives CDR1 LNHNV, CDR2 YYDKDF (reference sequence). V was clipped by 1 base and J by 10 bases, with 11 bases between them. CDR3 in amino acids: CATSRAGSRSPLHF. Written as DNA, the CDR3 is TGTGCCACCAGCAGAGCGGGTTCTAGATCACCCCTCCACTTT.

This chain connects TRBV6-5 to TRBJ2-7; the D gene is possibly TRBD2 (6 bases). With 2 bases removed from V and 7 bases from J, the gap between germline ends came to 18 bases. Germline values: CDR1 MNHEY, CDR2 SVGAGI. The CDR3 consists of 15 residues. In DNA, the CDR3 is TGTGCCAGCAGTTACAGAGTAGCGGACCCTGGGGAGCAGTACTTC. Its translation: CASSYRVADPGEQYF.

The V call is TRBV6-5, the J call TRBJ2-5; possible D gene TRBD2, 5 bases. The germline CDR1 and CDR2 sequences are MNHEY and SVGAGI. V shed 6 bases and J shed 4 bases, with 15 bases lying between them. CDR3 length: 14 amino acids. This CDR3 is CASRRVGDRETQYF. CDR3 DNA: TGTGCCAGCAGACGCGTCGGGGATCGAGAGACCCAGTACTTC.

This sequence joins TRBV7-9 and TRBJ1-5; TRBD1 agrees at 7 bases. The junction had 7 bases not matched to a gene; V was cut back by 11 bases and J by 0 bases. Per germline, CDR1 SEHNR and CDR2 FQNEAQ (reference sequence). The CDR3 is 14 amino acids. CDR3 DNA sequence: TGTGCCGTCTCGACAGGGAATAGCAATCAGCCCCAGCATTTT. Translated, it gives CAVSTGNSNQPQHF.

The V and J genes are TRBV7-2 and TRBJ1-2; D is uncertain. The CDR3 contains 12 residues. Looked up from germline, CDR1 is SGHTA and CDR2 is FQGNSA. Trimming shortened V by 3 bases and J by 9 bases, and 11 bases separated the two germline ends. In DNA, the CDR3 is TGTGCCAGCAGCTTCGGACGGGTACGCTACACCTTC. This translates into CASSFGRVRYTF.

This clone was observed a few times. The chain combines TRBV28 with TRBJ2-1; the D is unclear. The length of the CDR3 is 11 residues. V lost 6 bases and J 5 bases, leaving 5 bases between the germline ends. Per germline, CDR1 MDHEN and CDR2 SYDVKM. The CDR3 bases are TGTGCCAGCAGGGAAAACAATGAGCAGTTCTTC. Amino acid sequence: CASRENNEQFF. Variable domain in full (rest from reference TRBV28 and TRBJ2-1): DVKVTQSSRYLVKRTGEKVFLECVQDMDHENMFWYRQDPGLGLRLIYFSYDVKMKEKGDIPEGYSVSREKKERFSLILESASTNQTSMYLCASRENNEQFFGPGTRLTVL.

J is TRBJ2-7 and V is TRBV7-2; 7 bases agree with TRBD1. V gave up 3 bases and J gave up 0 bases; unmatched junction bases: 5. CDR3 length equals 15 residues. Germline loops: CDR1 SGHTA, CDR2 FQGNSA. CDR3 nucleotide sequence: TGTGCCAGCAGCTTCGGACAGGCCCGCTCCTACGAGCAGTACTTC. This translates into CASSFGQARSYEQYF.

This chain connects TRBV7-3 to TRBJ2-5, with a tentative D call TRBD1 (5 bases). The CDR3 has 15 amino acids. Germline V CDR1 and CDR2: SGHTA, FQGTGA. The V and J ends lost 1 base and 3 bases respectively, with 12 bases between them. CDR3 bases: TGTGCCAGCAGCTTAATGGGAAGGGGTAAAGAGACCCAGTACTTC. This sequence encodes CASSLMGRGKETQYF.

This sequence joins TRBV7-8 and TRBJ1-2, with no clear D. V lost 2 bases and J lost 3, with 7 bases in between. The CDR3 length is 13 residues. Per germline, CDR1 SGHVS and CDR2 FQNEAQ. The CDR3 region is CASSLRRDYGYTF. The CDR3 DNA reads TGTGCCAGCAGCTTAAGAAGGGACTATGGCTACACCTTC.

This sequence joins TRBV19 and TRBJ1-6, with D unresolved. The V gene's germline CDR1 is LNHDA and CDR2 SQIVND (reference sequence). V was pared by 3 bases and J by 8 bases, with 8 bases between. This CDR3 is 13 amino acids long. The DNA for the CDR3 is TGTGCCAGTAGTATTTATCGAGATTCACCCCTCCACTTT. Residues: CASSIYRDSPLHF. The full variable domain, rest sourced from reference TRBV19 and TRBJ1-6, is DGGITQSPKYLFRKEGQNVTLSCEQNLNHDAMYWYRQDPGQGLRLIYYSQIVNDFQKGDIAEGYSVSREKKESFPLTVTSAQKNPTAFYLCASSIYRDSPLHFGNGTRLTVT.

This sequence joins TRBV25-1 and TRBJ1-6; D gene ambiguous. The V gene lost 3 bases and the J gene lost 7 bases, with 10 bases spanning the gap. This CDR3 has 14 residues. Germline assignment: CDR1 MGHDK and CDR2 SYGVNS. CDR3 in amino acids: CASSDSAGNSPLHF. The DNA for the CDR3 is TGTGCCAGCAGTGACTCGGCCGGGAATTCACCCCTCCACTTT.

The chain is built from TRBV28 and TRBJ1-2, with 8 bases that match TRBD1. Germline loops: CDR1 MDHEN, CDR2 SYDVKM. There are 14 residues in the CDR3. Trimming cost V 6 bases and J 8 bases; bases outside gene matches: 11. Here the CDR3 DNA reads TGTGCCAGCAGCTATCCGCAGGGGGCCAGGGGCTACACCTTC. Its protein is CASSYPQGARGYTF.

This clone has a handful of counts. The chain links TRBV28 to TRBJ1-1; 7 bases align to TRBD1. J gave up 4 bases and V 3 bases, and 2 bases lay outside the gene matches. Looked up from germline, CDR1 is MDHEN and CDR2 is SYDVKM. The length of the CDR3 is 13 residues. The CDR3 protein is CASSLAGGTEAFF. CDR3 nucleotide sequence: TGTGCCAGCAGTTTGGCAGGGGGCACTGAAGCTTTCTTT.

In this sample, this clone turned up many times. The rearrangement uses TRBV11-2 and TRBJ1-2; TRBD1 might be the D (5 bases). The CDR3 has 14 amino acids. The germline CDR1 and CDR2 sequences are SGHAT and FQNNGV. V gave up 1 base and J gave up 7 bases, with 13 bases separating them. CDR3 protein: CASSLVRARAGYTF. CDR3 bases: TGTGCCAGCAGCTTAGTCAGGGCAAGGGCTGGCTACACCTTC. Combining the CDR3 with reference TRBV11-2 and TRBJ1-2 gives the whole variable domain EAGVAQSPRYKIIEKRQSVAFWCNPISGHATLYWYQQILGQGPKLLIQFQNNGVVDDSQLPKDRFSAERLKGVDSTLKIQPAKLEDSAVYLCASSLVRARAGYTFGSGTRLTVV.

In its sample, this clone was seen once. The rearrangement uses TRBV5-1 and TRBJ2-5; the D gene is possibly TRBD2 (5 bases). The ends were cut back, 3 bases at V and 5 bases at J, with 17 bases in the middle. CDR3 length: 15 amino acids. Looked up from germline, CDR1 is SGHRS and CDR2 is YFSETQ. CDR3 nucleotide sequence: TGCGCCAGCAGCTACCTAAGCGGTAGTGTTGAGACCCAGTACTTC. This codes for CASSYLSGSVETQYF.

The chain uses TRBV10-2 and TRBJ2-5, with D perhaps matching TRBD1 or TRBD2 (5 bases each). Germline CDR1 and CDR2: WSHSY and SAAADI. The V end lost 2 bases, the J end lost 5 bases, and 18 bases lay between the germline ends. The CDR3 sequence is 16 residues long. The CDR3 nucleotides are TGCGCCAGCAGTGAGCCTCAATGGGACCGGACGGAGACCCAGTACTTC. This gives the protein CASSEPQWDRTETQYF.

The chain joins TRBV27 to TRBJ2-5, with 13 bases lining up with TRBD2. With V trimmed by 4 bases and J by 4 bases, 6 bases remained unmatched. Germline lookup yields CDR1 MNHEY and CDR2 SMNVEV (reference sequence). The CDR3 spans 16 residues. In nucleotides, the CDR3 is TGTGCCAGCAGTTCCCAACTAGCGGGGGGGCGAGAGACCCAGTACTTC. Translated: CASSSQLAGGRETQYF.

The chain employs TRBV5-4 and TRBJ2-1; 7 bases match TRBD2. Germline assignment: CDR1 SGHNT and CDR2 YYREEE (reference sequence). There are 16 residues in the CDR3. The V and J ends lost 6 bases and 6 bases, in that order; junction bases with no gene match: 15. CDR3 loop: CASIPRGAGVPNEQFF. The CDR3 nucleotides read TGTGCCAGCATACCAAGAGGTGCGGGGGTTCCCAATGAGCAGTTCTTC.

The chain employs TRBV6-5 and TRBJ1-2; maybe TRBD1 (5 bases). CDR1 is MNHEY, CDR2 SVGAGI, per germline. This CDR3 comprises 12 residues. V was trimmed by 5 bases and J by 5 bases, leaving 9 bases between them. The CDR3 sequence: CASSEGTYGYTF. In DNA form, the CDR3 reads TGTGCCAGCAGTGAGGGGACGTATGGCTACACCTTC.